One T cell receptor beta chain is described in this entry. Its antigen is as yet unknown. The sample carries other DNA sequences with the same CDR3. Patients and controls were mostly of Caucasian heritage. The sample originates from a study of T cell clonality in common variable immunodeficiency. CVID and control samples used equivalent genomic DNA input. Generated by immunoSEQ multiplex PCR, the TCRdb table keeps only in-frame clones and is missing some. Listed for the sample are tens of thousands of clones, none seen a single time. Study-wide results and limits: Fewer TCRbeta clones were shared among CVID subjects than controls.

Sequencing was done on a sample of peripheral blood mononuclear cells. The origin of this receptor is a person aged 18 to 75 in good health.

The CDR3 DNA, read in part, is TGTGCCAGCAGCTTAAGGCGGAACACC. Amino acids: CASSLRRNT. The full CDR3 sequence reads CASSLRRNTIYF. The chain carries TRBV7-2 and TRBJ1-3; no firm D call. The CDR3 end is not reached by the read, which stops 3 residues before it; the germline J gene fills it in. This CDR3 contains 12 residues. Looked up from germline, CDR1 is SGHTA and CDR2 is FQGNSA. Trimming left V 2 bases short and J 7 bases short, with 6 bases between. Supplemented by reference TRBV7-2 and TRBJ1-3, the full variable domain reads GAGVSQSPSNKVTEKGKDVELRCDPISGHTALYWYRQSLGQGLEFLIYFQGNSAPDKSGLPSDRFSAERTGGSVSTLTIQRTQQEDSAVYLCASSLRRNTIYFGEGSWLTVV.